The 24 T cell receptor beta chains listed next were all sequenced from one sample in a study of blood T cell repertoires in COVID-19. Generated by immunoSEQ multiplex PCR, the TCRdb table keeps only in-frame clones and is missing some. The data contain around 170,000 clones, roughly 70% of them seen just once; the ten biggest clones take up 2.5% to 3%. Sample: peripheral blood. Every receptor here comes from a woman of 80 years or more with acute or convalescent COVID-19.

The chain carries TRBV5-1 and TRBJ1-1; maybe TRBD1 (5 bases). The ends were cut back, 1 base at V and 0 bases at J, with 16 bases in the middle. CDR3 size: 17 residues. Germline V lookup: CDR1 SGHRS, CDR2 YFSETQ. The CDR3 nucleotides read TGCGCCAGCAGCTTGACCCTCGGGGGTAACATGAACACTGAAGCTTTCTTT. Its protein product is CASSLTLGGNMNTEAFF.

V and J are TRBV7-2 and TRBJ2-1; TRBD2 might be the D (7 bases). This CDR3 has 13 amino acids. V was clipped by 3 bases and J by 15 bases, with 18 bases between them. CDR1 is SGHTA, CDR2 FQGNSA, per germline. Here the CDR3 reads CASSLGGHPNLFF. The CDR3 nucleotides are TGTGCCAGCAGCTTGGGGGGGCACCCGAATTTGTTCTTC. The whole variable domain, filled in from reference TRBV7-2 and TRBJ2-1, reads GAGVSQSPSNKVTEKGKDVELRCDPISGHTALYWYRQSLGQGLEFLIYFQGNSAPDKSGLPSDRFSAERTGGSVSTLTIQRTQQEDSAVYLCASSLGGHPNLFFGPGTRLTVL.

The chain uses TRBV2 and TRBJ2-7; D might be TRBD1 (6 bases). The CDR3 length is 12 residues. Trimming took off 8 bases at V and 5 bases at J, with 13 bases between the two ends. Germline CDR1 is SNHLY and CDR2 is FYNNEI. The CDR3 is CASSYGGNEQYF. CDR3 bases: TGTGCCAGCTCCTATGGGGGCAACGAGCAGTACTTC.

This sequence joins TRBV19 and TRBJ2-3; D possibly corresponds to TRBD2 (6 bases). Trimming took off 5 bases at V and 0 bases at J, with 12 bases between the two ends. Germline lookup yields CDR1 LNHDA and CDR2 SQIVND (reference sequence). The CDR3 spans 15 residues. CDR3: CASSGLRTSTDTQYF. The DNA of the CDR3 is TGTGCCAGTAGTGGACTAAGAACTAGCACAGATACGCAGTATTTT.

The V call is TRBV27, the J call TRBJ1-6; weak D call: TRBD1 (6 bases). The V end lost 6 bases, the J end lost 6 bases, and 15 bases lay between the germline ends. The CDR3 runs 15 residues. Germline V gives CDR1 MNHEY, CDR2 SMNVEV (reference sequence). CDR3 nucleotide sequence: TGTGCCAGCAGCATTAAACAGGGTGGTAATTCACCCCTCCACTTT. Amino acids: CASSIKQGGNSPLHF.

V usage is TRBV4-1 and J usage is TRBJ2-3; 10 bases match TRBD2. The germline V gene encodes CDR1 MGHRA and CDR2 YSYEKL. Germline trimming cut 1 base from V and 4 bases from J; bases unmatched to any gene: 5. This CDR3 has 16 residues. CDR3 sequence (DNA): TGCGCCAGCAGCCAAGGCTTAGCGGGAGGACCAGATACGCAGTATTTT. Its protein product is CASSQGLAGGPDTQYF.

J is TRBJ1-3 and V is TRBV27; TRBD1 matches at 12 bases. Germline V lookup: CDR1 MNHEY, CDR2 SMNVEV (reference sequence). The trim removed 6 bases at V and 8 bases at J, leaving 8 bases unmatched. This CDR3 comprises 15 residues. The CDR3 coding sequence is TGTGCCAGCAGAGGGACAGGGGGCGTGGGGGACACCATATATTTT. Amino acid sequence: CASRGTGGVGDTIYF.

The V and J genes are TRBV6-5 and TRBJ2-7; D may be TRBD1 (6 bases). The CDR3 is 14 amino acids. Germline V gene lookup returns CDR1 MNHEY and CDR2 SVGAGI. Trimming shortened V by 7 bases and J by 2 bases, and 15 bases separated the two germline ends. As DNA, the CDR3 is TGTGCCAGCAAGAGGGGGACGGAAGCCTACGAGCAGTACTTC. Amino acids: CASKRGTEAYEQYF.

V and J are TRBV6-6 and TRBJ2-7, with 7 bases lining up with TRBD1. Unmatched junction bases numbered 10, after V lost 5 bases and J lost 0 bases. CDR1 and CDR2 (germline): MNHNY, SVGAGI (reference sequence). This CDR3 contains 16 residues. The CDR3 DNA follows: TGTGCCAGCAGTCGAACCGGGACAGCAGTCTCCTACGAGCAGTACTTC. The encoded protein is CASSRTGTAVSYEQYF.

This clone has a single count. The CDR3 reads CASSLTDTSYEQYF. For the CDR3, the DNA is TGTGCCAGCAGTTTAACGGACACCAGCTACGAGCAGTACTTC. This chain links TRBV28 with TRBJ2-7; weak D call: TRBD1 (5 bases). Trimming took off 2 bases at V and 3 bases at J, with 11 bases between the two ends. The CDR3 has 14 amino acids. Per the germline V gene, CDR1 is MDHEN and CDR2 is SYDVKM.

This clone was detected once. The chain joins TRBV28 to TRBJ2-1; D is perhaps TRBD1 (6 bases). Per germline, CDR1 MDHEN and CDR2 SYDVKM. The CDR3 runs 15 residues. Trimming pared 2 bases from V and 3 bases from J, leaving 11 bases between. CDR3 sequence reads: CASSLLRDIYNEQFF. The CDR3 coding sequence is TGTGCCAGCAGTTTACTACGGGACATCTACAATGAGCAGTTCTTC.

The chain couples TRBV5-1 to TRBJ1-6; 8 positions match TRBD1. The J segment lost 8 bases and the V segment lost 2 bases, leaving 3 bases of the junction unmatched. This CDR3 has 14 amino acids. Germline V lookup: CDR1 SGHRS, CDR2 YFSETQ. CDR3 sequence reads: CASSFQGADSPLHF. The DNA for the CDR3 is TGCGCCAGCAGCTTTCAGGGGGCGGATTCACCCCTCCACTTT.

The chain is built from TRBV4-1 and TRBJ2-7, with 8 bases lining up with TRBD2. The CDR3 is 17 amino acids. Germline CDR1 reads MGHRA; CDR2 reads YSYEKL. The V gene end was trimmed by 3 bases and the J gene end by 7 bases; junction bases not matched to a gene: 17. The CDR3 loop is CASSQSSLAASMGEQYF. CDR3 coding DNA: TGCGCCAGCAGCCAGAGTTCACTAGCGGCCTCCATGGGTGAGCAGTACTTC.

The chain has TRBV7-8 and TRBJ2-1, with 8 nucleotides matching TRBD2. Germline V gene lookup returns CDR1 SGHVS and CDR2 FQNEAQ. The CDR3 has 15 amino acids. The V and J ends lost 5 bases and 9 bases, in that order; junction bases with no gene match: 12. The CDR3 loop reads CASSDTGTRYSEQFF. For the CDR3, the DNA is TGTGCCAGCAGCGATACCGGGACTAGATATTCTGAGCAGTTCTTC.

In this sample, this clone turned up once. The rearrangement joins TRBV15 to TRBJ2-7; 12 nucleotides line up with TRBD2. CDR1 and CDR2 (germline): LNHNV, YYDKDF (reference sequence). The CDR3 spans 15 residues. V shed 5 bases, J shed 3 bases, and the junction held 5 bases outside the gene matches. The CDR3 sequence is CATSESSGGGYEQYF. The DNA for the CDR3 is TGTGCCACCAGCGAGTCTAGCGGGGGGGGCTACGAGCAGTACTTC.

The chain joins TRBV30 to TRBJ1-6; tentatively, D is TRBD1 (5 bases). The CDR3 is 13 residues long. The V end was cut by 2 bases, the J end by 9 bases, with 11 bases between. In germline, CDR1 is GTSNPN, CDR2 SVGIG (reference sequence). CDR3 sequence (DNA): TGTGCCTGGAGTTTCCAGGGTACTTCACCCCTCCACTTT. Encoded protein: CAWSFQGTSPLHF.

The rearrangement links TRBV19 to TRBJ1-1; TRBD1 is a possible D gene (5 bases). The V gene lost 3 bases and the J gene lost 1 base, with 12 bases spanning the gap. Germline CDR1 reads LNHDA; CDR2 reads SQIVND (reference sequence). The CDR3 is 15 residues long. The CDR3 DNA is TGTGCCAGTAGTATCCGGGTCGGGGGGAACACTGAAGCTTTCTTT. Protein sequence: CASSIRVGGNTEAFF.

This clone was counted once. The DNA of the CDR3 is TGTGCCAGCAGCTTAGGACTAGCGGGAGTCAATGAGCAGTTCTTC. Its translation is CASSLGLAGVNEQFF. This rearrangement joins TRBV7-9 to TRBJ2-1; TRBD2 agrees at 12 bases. The CDR3 contains 15 residues. The V segment lost 1 base and the J segment 6 bases; nucleotides outside the gene matches: 1. Germline V gene data show CDR1 as SEHNR and CDR2 as FQNEAQ (reference sequence).

V gene TRBV6-5 combines with J gene TRBJ2-7; TRBD1 agrees at 7 bases. The ends lost 6 bases at V and 6 bases at J; junction bases unmatched: 5. The CDR3 has 12 residues. Germline-derived CDR1 and CDR2 are MNHEY and SVGAGI. The CDR3 nucleotides read TGTGCCAGCAGCTACAGGGGTGCCGAGCAGTACTTC. This codes for CASSYRGAEQYF.

This clone has a single count. The chain is built from TRBV24-1 and TRBJ1-6; D is unclear. CDR1 is KGHDR, CDR2 SFDVKD, per germline. The CDR3 is 14 residues long. V gave up 3 bases and J gave up 4 bases, with 6 bases separating them. CDR3 bases: TGTGCCACCAGTGATGCGGATTATAATTCACCCCTCCACTTT. Translating it yields CATSDADYNSPLHF.

The chain joins TRBV5-5 to TRBJ1-2; D may be TRBD1 (5 bases). The germline gives CDR1 SGHKS, CDR2 YYEKEE (reference sequence). V lost 0 bases and J lost 7, with 10 bases in between. This CDR3 has 13 residues. The CDR3 sequence: CASSLEQASGYTF. The CDR3 nucleotides read TGTGCCAGCAGCTTGGAACAGGCCTCTGGCTACACCTTC.

The V call is TRBV20-1, the J call TRBJ2-7, with D perhaps TRBD1 (6 bases). Germline assignment: CDR1 DFQATT and CDR2 SNEGSKA (reference sequence). This CDR3 comprises 14 residues. V was clipped by 3 bases and J by 2 bases, with 14 bases between them. The chain's CDR3 is CSASDTGPAYEQYF. Written as DNA, the CDR3 is TGCAGTGCTAGTGACACAGGGCCGGCCTACGAGCAGTACTTC.

V gene TRBV7-8 combines with J gene TRBJ1-1; 7 nucleotides align to TRBD1. Germline CDR1 and CDR2: SGHVS and FQNEAQ. V lost 3 bases to trimming and J lost 0 bases; unmatched junction nucleotides: 10. CDR3 size: 17 residues. The CDR3 here is CASSFWDRRQLNTEAFF. CDR3 DNA sequence: TGTGCCAGCAGCTTTTGGGACAGACGACAATTGAACACTGAAGCTTTCTTT.

CDR3 nucleotide sequence: TGTGCCAGCAGCGCGGAGAACACCATATATTTT. This sequence encodes CASSAENTIYF. This chain joins TRBV9 and TRBJ1-3; D ambiguous. The V gene lost 3 bases and the J gene lost 7 bases, with 5 bases spanning the gap. CDR1 is SGDLS and CDR2 is YYNGEE in the germline V gene. The CDR3 runs 11 residues. Complete variable domain (other parts from reference TRBV9 and TRBJ1-3): DSGVTQTPKHLITATGQRVTLRCSPRSGDLSVYWYQQSLDQGLQFLIQYYNGEERAKGNILERFSAQQFPDLHSELNLSSLELGDSALYFCASSAENTIYFGEGSWLTVV.